This T cell receptor beta chain was identified during a study of OX40 agonist ivuxolimab in advanced cancers. Background on the study: While on treatment, patients had intravenous ivuxolimab at 0.01 to 10 mg/kg every 2 weeks.

Findings and caveats of the study: Among some nonresponders, normalized T-cell clonal expansion was also low.

Here immunoSEQ multiplex PCR was the method, and the copy in TCRdb shows in-frame clones only, minus some. The sample includes roughly 82,000 clones, around 90% of them seen just once. The CDR3 is 20 amino acids. Trimming shortened V by 6 bases and J by 7 bases, and 35 bases separated the two germline ends. The germline gives CDR1 MDHEN, CDR2 SYDVKM. The count of this clone is one. Antigen: not known. The sequencing here drew on CD4+ or CD8+ T cells sorted from blood, taken in a trial of the OX40 agonist ivuxolimab. The genes are TRBV28 and TRBJ2-3, with no clear D. This TCR came from an adult with an advanced solid tumor such as melanoma, head and neck, liver or kidney cancer. Here the CDR3 DNA reads TGTGCCAGCAGCTTAGGATTAATCTTCGACCAATGGGAAACACCCTATACGCAGTATTTT. Protein: CASSLGLIFDQWETPYTQYF.